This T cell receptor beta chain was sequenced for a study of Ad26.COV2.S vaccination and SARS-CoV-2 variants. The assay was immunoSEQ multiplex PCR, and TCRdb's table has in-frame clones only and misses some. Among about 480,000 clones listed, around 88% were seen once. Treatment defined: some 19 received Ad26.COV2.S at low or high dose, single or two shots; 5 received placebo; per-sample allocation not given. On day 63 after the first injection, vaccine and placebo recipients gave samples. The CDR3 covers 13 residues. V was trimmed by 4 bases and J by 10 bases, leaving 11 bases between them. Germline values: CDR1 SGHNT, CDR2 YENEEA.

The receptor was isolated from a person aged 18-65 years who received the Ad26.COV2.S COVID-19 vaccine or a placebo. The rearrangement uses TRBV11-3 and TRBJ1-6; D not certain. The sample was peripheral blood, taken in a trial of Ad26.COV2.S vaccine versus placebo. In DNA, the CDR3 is TGTGCCAGCAGCTCCTACGGTGGCTCACCCCTCCACTTT. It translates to CASSSYGGSPLHF.